Shown below are 14 T cell receptor beta chains from a single sample sequenced in a study of early T cells in non-severe SARS-CoV-2 infection. TCRdb called the 5' RACE reads again in MiXCR, with one record for every CDR3 protein. Among fewer than 120,000 distinct CDR3 sequences, roughly 12% were seen once, and the ten largest hold 3.8%. This material consisted of whole blood, taken at baseline. These receptor sequences come from an adult who was a healthcare worker with PCR-confirmed SARS-CoV-2 infection or an uninfected control (not recorded which).

There are a few counts of this clonotype. The rearrangement links TRBV6-1 to TRBJ2-3; D might be TRBD1 or TRBD2, each matching 5 bases. Looked up from germline, CDR1 is MNHNS and CDR2 is SASEGT. V lost 5 bases and J lost 5, with 14 bases in between. The CDR3 loop spans 14 amino acids. CDR3 protein: CASSSGRDGDTQYF. The CDR3 nucleotides read TGTGCCAGCAGTAGTGGAAGGGACGGAGATACGCAGTATTTT.

The J gene is TRBJ1-2, the V gene TRBV9; D possibly corresponds to TRBD1 (5 bases). This CDR3 region has 13 residues. The V gene's germline CDR1 is SGDLS and CDR2 YYNGEE. V was shortened by 3 bases and J by 2 bases, with 8 bases between the two germline ends. CDR3 sequence reads: CASSATGNYGYTF. The CDR3 coding sequence is TGTGCCAGCAGCGCCACAGGAAACTATGGCTACACCTTC. Full variable domain (missing parts from reference TRBV9 and TRBJ1-2): DSGVTQTPKHLITATGQRVTLRCSPRSGDLSVYWYQQSLDQGLQFLIQYYNGEERAKGNILERFSAQQFPDLHSELNLSSLELGDSALYFCASSATGNYGYTFGSGTRLTVV.

The chain has TRBV3-1 and TRBJ1-2; no reliable D call. The length of the CDR3 is 13 residues. Germline assignment: CDR1 LGHDT and CDR2 YNNKEL (reference sequence). V shed 5 bases and J shed 0 bases, with 7 bases lying between them. CDR3 DNA: TGTGCCAGCAGCTCAGAGGCTAACTATGGCTACACCTTC. Encoded protein: CASSSEANYGYTF.

There are a few counts of this clonotype. The V call is TRBV24-1, the J call TRBJ2-3; 9 positions match TRBD1. The V segment lost 4 bases and the J segment 5 bases; nucleotides outside the gene matches: 9. CDR1 and CDR2 from the germline V gene are KGHDR and SFDVKD. The CDR3 is 16 residues long. The CDR3 loop is CATSDPTGGGKDTQYF. The CDR3 DNA is TGTGCCACCAGTGACCCAACAGGGGGCGGAAAAGATACGCAGTATTTT.

This clonotype was found a few times. This chain links TRBV6-5 with TRBJ2-7; D not certain. Germline CDR1 MNHEY, CDR2 SVGAGI. Trimming took 2 bases from V and 7 from J, leaving 18 bases between them. The CDR3 runs 15 residues. CDR3 residues: CASSYLPGRPPEQYF. CDR3 bases: TGTGCCAGCAGTTACCTGCCGGGCCGCCCTCCGGAGCAGTACTTC.

This clonotype was counted many times. For the CDR3, the DNA is TGTGCCAGCGTGTTGGCGCAAACGGGACAGGGTAGCACTGAAGCTTTCTTT. Protein product: CASVLAQTGQGSTEAFF. The rearrangement uses TRBV6-6 and TRBJ1-1; 9 bases agree with TRBD1. Germline values: CDR1 MNHNY, CDR2 SVGAGI (reference sequence). Trimming removed 8 bases from V and 4 bases from J; junction bases left unmatched: 17. CDR3 size: 17 residues.

This clonotype was recorded a few times. This sequence joins TRBV28 and TRBJ2-5, with 10 positions matching TRBD2. J gave up 1 base and V 5 bases, and 16 bases lay outside the gene matches. Germline CDR1 is MDHEN and CDR2 is SYDVKM. The CDR3 runs 19 residues. The CDR3 here is CASSGTWRRTSGLQETQYF. The CDR3 DNA follows: TGTGCCAGCAGTGGGACGTGGCGGAGGACTAGCGGCCTCCAAGAGACCCAGTACTTC.

The chain combines TRBV19 with TRBJ2-2, with D unresolved. This CDR3 is built from 13 residues. Germline V gene data show CDR1 as LNHDA and CDR2 as SQIVND (reference sequence). Trimming pared 3 bases from V and 7 bases from J, leaving 9 bases between. Here the CDR3 reads CASSIQVVGELFF. The CDR3 bases are TGTGCCAGTAGTATTCAGGTTGTCGGGGAGCTGTTTTTT.

This clonotype was recorded a few times. Here the CDR3 reads CASSAVVGGELFF. DNA of the CDR3: TGTGCCAGTAGTGCAGTGGTTGGCGGGGAGCTGTTTTTT. V usage is TRBV19 and J usage is TRBJ2-2; D uncertain. V lost 5 bases and J lost 7, with 11 bases in between. Germline assignment: CDR1 LNHDA and CDR2 SQIVND (reference sequence). The CDR3 loop spans 13 amino acids. The complete variable domain, with remaining parts taken from reference TRBV19 and TRBJ2-2, reads DGGITQSPKYLFRKEGQNVTLSCEQNLNHDAMYWYRQDPGQGLRLIYYSQIVNDFQKGDIAEGYSVSREKKESFPLTVTSAQKNPTAFYLCASSAVVGGELFFGEGSRLTVL.

The sample holds many counts of this clonotype. The J gene is TRBJ1-3, the V gene TRBV7-7; D gene unclear. Deletions cut 5 bases from V and 4 bases from J, with 15 bases between. Looked up from germline, CDR1 is SSHAT and CDR2 is FNYEAQ (reference sequence). This CDR3 contains 15 residues. The CDR3 here is CASSRKPASGNTIYF. In DNA form, the CDR3 reads TGTGCCAGCAGCCGTAAACCGGCGTCCGGAAACACCATATATTTT.

This clonotype occurred a few times. The V gene is TRBV7-9, the J gene TRBJ2-5; D is ambiguous. The CDR3 length is 14 residues. CDR1 and CDR2 (germline): SEHNR, FQNEAQ (reference sequence). The V end was cut by 5 bases, the J end by 0 bases, with 10 bases between. CDR3 nucleotides: TGTGCCAGCAGCCAACGACTGTACCAAGAGACCCAGTACTTC. It specifies CASSQRLYQETQYF. Supplemented by reference TRBV7-9 and TRBJ2-5, the full variable domain reads DTGVSQNPRHKITKRGQNVTFRCDPISEHNRLYWYRQTLGQGPEFLTYFQNEAQLEKSRLLSDRFSAERPKGSFSTLEIQRTEQGDSAMYLCASSQRLYQETQYFGPGTRLLVL.

Many counts were recorded for this clonotype. This rearrangement joins TRBV6-5 to TRBJ2-2; D is unclear. Looked up from germline, CDR1 is MNHEY and CDR2 is SVGAGI. There are 16 residues in the CDR3. V gave up 6 bases and J gave up 0 bases, with 14 bases separating them. As DNA, the CDR3 is TGTGCCAGCAGCCTATTGAGCGACGCGAACACCGGGGAGCTGTTTTTT. Protein sequence: CASSLLSDANTGELFF.

A few counts support this clonotype. The rearrangement links TRBV6-5 to TRBJ2-1; 11 bases line up with TRBD2. The CDR3 is 15 residues long. The J segment lost 8 bases and the V segment lost 4 bases, leaving 7 bases of the junction unmatched. In germline, CDR1 is MNHEY, CDR2 SVGAGI. DNA of the CDR3: TGTGCCAGCAGTTTAGCGGGAGGGGACGGGTATGAGCAGTTCTTC. Its protein is CASSLAGGDGYEQFF.

The chain recombines TRBV3-1 with TRBJ2-7; D uncertain. This CDR3 spans 14 amino acids. Trimming took 1 base from V and 2 from J, leaving 9 bases between them. Germline CDR1 is LGHDT and CDR2 is YNNKEL (reference sequence). The CDR3 nucleotides are TGTGCCAGCAGCCAAGGTCCCTTCACCTACGAGCAGTACTTC. It codes for CASSQGPFTYEQYF.